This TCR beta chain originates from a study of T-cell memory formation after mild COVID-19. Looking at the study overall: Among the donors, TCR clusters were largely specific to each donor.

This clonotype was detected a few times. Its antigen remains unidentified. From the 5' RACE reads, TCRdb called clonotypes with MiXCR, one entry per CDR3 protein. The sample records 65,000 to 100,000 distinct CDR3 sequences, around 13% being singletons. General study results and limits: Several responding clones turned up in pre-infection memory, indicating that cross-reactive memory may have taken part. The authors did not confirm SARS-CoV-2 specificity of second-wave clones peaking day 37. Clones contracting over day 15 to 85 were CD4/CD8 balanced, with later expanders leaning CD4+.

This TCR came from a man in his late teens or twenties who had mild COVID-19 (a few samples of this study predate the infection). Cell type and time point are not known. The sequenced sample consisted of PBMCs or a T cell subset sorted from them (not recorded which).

The CDR3 DNA follows: TGTGCCAGCAGTGAAATATCCAGTGGATCGGATACGCAGTATTTT. Encoded protein: CASSEISSGSDTQYF. This chain links TRBV2 with TRBJ2-3, with D unresolved. The V and J ends lost 2 bases and 6 bases respectively, with 15 bases between them. CDR1 SNHLY and CDR2 FYNNEI come from the germline V gene. The CDR3 is 15 residues long.